This is a list of T cell receptor beta chains from one sample in a study of OX40 agonist ivuxolimab in advanced cancers. Using immunoSEQ multiplex PCR, the repertoire was profiled, and TCRdb retains in-frame clones only, with some absent. The table records 55,000 to 70,000 clones, approximately 87% of them present only once. The sample consisted of CD4+ or CD8+ T cells sorted from blood, taken in a trial of the OX40 agonist ivuxolimab. All receptors derive from an adult with an advanced solid tumor such as melanoma, head and neck, liver or kidney cancer. CDR3s include the opening cysteine and the closing phenylalanine or tryptophan. A D gene is named only where the DNA matches it firmly. Some rows mark clone size as missing; the rest say once, few, many or name a class of expanded clone.

d_gene: NA; v_gene: TRBV27; abundance: NA; j_gene: TRBJ2-7; CDR3nt: TGTGCCAGCAGTCTGGGCGACAGCTCCTACGAGCAGTACTTC; CDR3aa: CASSLGDSSYEQYF
d_gene: NA; v_gene: TRBV4-3; abundance: NA; j_gene: TRBJ2-7; CDR3nt: TGCGCCAGCAGCCAAGACCTGCTCTACGAGCAGTACTTC; CDR3aa: CASSQDLLYEQYF
d_gene: NA; v_gene: TRBV5-1; abundance: NA; j_gene: TRBJ1-1; CDR3nt: TGCGCCAGCAGCTTGGTGGCAGGGCCCACTGAAGCTTTCTTT; CDR3aa: CASSLVAGPTEAFF
d_gene: TRBD1; v_gene: TRBV6-5; abundance: NA; j_gene: TRBJ1-2; CDR3nt: TGTGCCAGCAGTTGGGGACAGGTTGGCTATGGCTACACCTTC; CDR3aa: CASSWGQVGYGYTF
d_gene: NA; v_gene: TRBV13; abundance: NA; j_gene: TRBJ1-2; CDR3nt: TGTGCCAGCAGCCCAACCAGGGGTCTAGGGTATGGCTACACCTTC; CDR3aa: CASSPTRGLGYGYTF
d_gene: NA; v_gene: TRBV11-2; abundance: NA; j_gene: TRBJ2-7; CDR3nt: TGTGCCAGCAGCTCTAACTCCGGGCCTGACGAGCAGTACTTC; CDR3aa: CASSSNSGPDEQYF
d_gene: NA; v_gene: TRBV28; abundance: NA; j_gene: TRBJ1-3; CDR3nt: TGTGCCAGCAGCGATTCAGGGAATACAAACACCATATATTTT; CDR3aa: CASSDSGNTNTIYF
d_gene: NA; v_gene: TRBV11-3; abundance: NA; j_gene: TRBJ2-7; CDR3nt: TGTGCCAGCAGCTGGCTTGGGGTATCCTACGAGCAGTACTTC; CDR3aa: CASSWLGVSYEQYF
d_gene: NA; v_gene: TRBV2; abundance: NA; j_gene: TRBJ1-5; CDR3nt: TGTGCCAGCAGTGAACTACAGGGACCTCAGCCCCAGCATTTT; CDR3aa: CASSELQGPQPQHF
d_gene: NA; v_gene: TRBV7-2; abundance: NA; j_gene: TRBJ2-7; CDR3nt: TGTGCCAGCAGCTCGGAGACAGGATCCTACGAGCAGTACTTC; CDR3aa: CASSSETGSYEQYF
d_gene: NA; v_gene: TRBV4-3; abundance: NA; j_gene: TRBJ1-2; CDR3nt: TGCGCCAGCACCTACCTCGGCGGGTCGGGCTACACCTTC; CDR3aa: CASTYLGGSGYTF
d_gene: TRBD1; v_gene: TRBV5-4; abundance: once; j_gene: TRBJ2-5; CDR3nt: TGTGCCAGCAGGACAGGGGGCAGGGAGACCCAGTACTTC; CDR3aa: CASRTGGRETQYF
d_gene: NA; v_gene: TRBV29-1; abundance: once; j_gene: TRBJ2-7; CDR3nt: TGCAGCTTCCAGAATCTGGACGAGCAGTACTTC; CDR3aa: CSFQNLDEQYF
d_gene: TRBD2; v_gene: TRBV5-1; abundance: NA; j_gene: TRBJ2-2; CDR3nt: TGCGCCAGCAGCTTGGGACTAGCGGGAGGGAACACCGGGGAGCTGTTTTTT; CDR3aa: CASSLGLAGGNTGELFF
d_gene: NA; v_gene: TRBV4-2; abundance: NA; j_gene: TRBJ2-5; CDR3nt: TGTGCCAGCAGCCAAGAGACGACTCCCGGGGAGACCCAGTACTTC; CDR3aa: CASSQETTPGETQYF
d_gene: NA; v_gene: TRBV12-5; abundance: NA; j_gene: TRBJ2-7; CDR3nt: TGTGCTAGCGGTGGCGGGTACCTACGAGAGCAGTACTTC; CDR3aa: CASGGGYLREQYF
d_gene: TRBD1; v_gene: TRBV5-4; abundance: NA; j_gene: TRBJ2-7; CDR3nt: TGTGCCAGCAGCTTGGGGGGACAGGATTCCTACGAGCAGTACTTC; CDR3aa: CASSLGGQDSYEQYF
d_gene: TRBD2; v_gene: TRBV28; abundance: NA; j_gene: TRBJ2-1; CDR3nt: TGTGCCAGCAGTTCCCCCACTAGCGGGAGAAGGAATGAGCAGTTCTTC; CDR3aa: CASSSPTSGRRNEQFF
d_gene: TRBD1; v_gene: TRBV7-2; abundance: NA; j_gene: TRBJ1-2; CDR3nt: TGTGCCAGCAGCTCCGGGACAGCGTTATTTGGGTATGGCTACACCTTC; CDR3aa: CASSSGTALFGYGYTF
d_gene: NA; v_gene: TRBV9; abundance: NA; j_gene: TRBJ2-4; CDR3nt: TGTGCCAGCAGCGTAAGCGGGGCCAAAAACATTCAGTACTTC; CDR3aa: CASSVSGAKNIQYF
d_gene: NA; v_gene: TRBV7-5; abundance: NA; j_gene: TRBJ1-4; CDR3nt: TGTGCCAGCAGCTTAGATCTTCAGGAAACAACTAATGAAAAACTGTTTTTT; CDR3aa: CASSLDLQETTNEKLFF
d_gene: TRBD2; v_gene: TRBV14; abundance: once; j_gene: TRBJ2-7; CDR3nt: TGTGCCAGCGGACAAGGGGCTAGCGGGAGTTTTTACGAGCAGTACTTC; CDR3aa: CASGQGASGSFYEQYF